A single sample gave rise to the 28 T cell receptor beta chains below, sequenced in a study of blood T cell repertoires in COVID-19. Generated by immunoSEQ multiplex PCR, the TCRdb table keeps only in-frame clones and is missing some. The sample lists a few hundred thousand clones; around 87% were seen once. Sample: peripheral blood. The receptors originated from a woman aged 45-65 years with acute or convalescent COVID-19.

The gene calls are TRBV28 and TRBJ1-2; D possibly corresponds to TRBD1 (6 bases). V was pared by 4 bases and J by 4 bases, with 13 bases between. The CDR3 has 14 residues. Germline V gives CDR1 MDHEN, CDR2 SYDVKM. In nucleotides, the CDR3 is TGTGCCAGCAGTTCCTTCTCGACAGGCTATGGCTACACCTTC. As protein: CASSSFSTGYGYTF.

V and J are TRBV19 and TRBJ1-2; a weak D match, TRBD1 (6 bases). V was trimmed by 6 bases and J by 4 bases, leaving 12 bases between them. CDR1 is LNHDA, CDR2 SQIVND, per germline (reference sequence). The CDR3 contains 13 residues. The CDR3 region is CASRLQGAYGYTF. The CDR3 nucleotides read TGTGCCAGTAGGCTACAGGGAGCCTATGGCTACACCTTC.

V and J are TRBV5-4 and TRBJ1-4; no clear D. Trimming left V 4 bases short and J 1 base short, with 11 bases between. This CDR3 region has 15 residues. The germline V gene encodes CDR1 SGHNT and CDR2 YYREEE (reference sequence). The CDR3 loop is CASSPNGGTNEKLFF. The CDR3 DNA follows: TGTGCCAGCAGCCCAAACGGAGGAACTAATGAAAAACTGTTTTTT.

V gene TRBV24-1 combines with J gene TRBJ2-1; D may be TRBD2 (6 bases). The CDR3 spans 18 residues. CDR1 is KGHDR, CDR2 SFDVKD, per germline. V was clipped by 1 base and J by 5 bases, with 20 bases between them. CDR3 nucleotide sequence: TGTGCCACCAGTGATTTTGGCGCTCCAGCGGGCCCCCACAATGAGCAGTTCTTC. Its protein product is CATSDFGAPAGPHNEQFF.

This chain connects TRBV27 to TRBJ2-1, with D possibly TRBD2 on 6 matching bases. From germline, CDR1 is MNHEY and CDR2 SMNVEV (reference sequence). The CDR3 consists of 15 residues. V was cut by 6 bases and J by 4 bases, with 16 bases left in between. CDR3 coding DNA: TGTGCCAGCAGCTCAAGGGTGGGGGGTTACAATGAGCAGTTCTTC. Translated: CASSSRVGGYNEQFF.

V usage is TRBV5-8 and J usage is TRBJ1-1; D may be TRBD1 (6 bases). Deletions cut 4 bases from V and 6 bases from J, with 19 bases between. Germline assignment: CDR1 SGHTS and CDR2 YDEGEE. CDR3 length: 15 amino acids. The CDR3 nucleotides are TGTGCCAGCAGCCGACACCCCACAGGGCTCGCTGAAGCTTTCTTT. Amino acids: CASSRHPTGLAEAFF.

The V and J genes are TRBV5-1 and TRBJ1-2, with 10 positions matching TRBD1. CDR1 and CDR2 from the germline V gene are SGHRS and YFSETQ. This CDR3 region has 14 residues. Losses at the gene ends were 4 bases for V and 6 bases for J; bases not matched to a gene: 6. The CDR3 here is CASSPRTGGDGYTF. CDR3 nucleotide sequence: TGCGCCAGCAGCCCACGGACAGGGGGTGATGGCTACACCTTC.

V is TRBV7-9 and J is TRBJ2-1; 11 bases are shared with TRBD2. CDR1 and CDR2 from the germline V gene are SEHNR and FQNEAQ (reference sequence). The junction had 17 bases not matched to a gene; V was cut back by 7 bases and J by 6 bases. This CDR3 is 18 amino acids long. The CDR3 DNA sequence: TGTGCCAGCATTCCCGGCAGGGCTAGCGGGGGGAGGGGCAATGAGCAGTTCTTC. Translated, it gives CASIPGRASGGRGNEQFF.

This clone was seen a single time. The genes are TRBV25-1 and TRBJ2-2; TRBD1 agrees at 7 bases. CDR3 length: 13 amino acids. V was pared by 3 bases and J by 6 bases, with 1 base of the junction left unmatched. Germline CDR1 reads MGHDK; CDR2 reads SYGVNS. CDR3 nucleotide sequence: TGTGCCAGCAGTGACACAGGGGCCGGGGAGCTGTTTTTT. Encoded protein: CASSDTGAGELFF.

This clone was picked up one time. V gene TRBV3-1 (or the pseudogene TRBV3-2) combines with J gene TRBJ2-7; 9 bases are shared with TRBD1. CDR3 length equals 14 residues. J lost 6 bases, V lost 4 bases, and 7 bases had no gene match. Looked up from germline, CDR1 is LGHDT and CDR2 is YNNKEL (reference sequence). The CDR3 DNA reads as TGTGCCAGCAGCCTCGGGACAGGGTATGGCGAGCAGTACTTC. Its translation is CASSLGTGYGEQYF.

The gene calls are TRBV28 and TRBJ1-2; no clear D. This CDR3 has 12 residues. CDR1 is MDHEN and CDR2 is SYDVKM in the germline V gene. V lost 1 base and J 12 bases, leaving 12 bases between the germline ends. The CDR3: CASSLYPAVHTF. The DNA for the CDR3 is TGTGCCAGCAGTTTATACCCGGCGGTACACACCTTC.

The chain recombines TRBV9 with TRBJ2-1, with D perhaps TRBD1 (5 bases). Germline V gene sequence: CDR1 SGDLS, CDR2 YYNGEE. With 2 bases removed from V and 6 bases from J, the gap between germline ends came to 9 bases. The CDR3 covers 13 residues. The CDR3 protein is CASSVQGSNEQFF. The CDR3 DNA is TGTGCCAGCAGCGTGCAGGGTTCCAATGAGCAGTTCTTC.

V gene TRBV28 combines with J gene TRBJ2-6, with 9 nucleotides matching TRBD2. Trimming removed 2 bases from V and 0 bases from J; junction bases left unmatched: 17. Germline loops: CDR1 MDHEN, CDR2 SYDVKM. The CDR3 spans 22 residues. The CDR3 sequence: CASSLPAGGSASGISGANVLTF. The CDR3 DNA reads TGTGCCAGCAGTTTACCAGCAGGGGGGTCGGCTAGCGGGATCTCTGGGGCCAACGTCCTGACTTTC. The full variable domain, with the rest looked up from reference TRBV28 and TRBJ2-6, is DVKVTQSSRYLVKRTGEKVFLECVQDMDHENMFWYRQDPGLGLRLIYFSYDVKMKEKGDIPEGYSVSREKKERFSLILESASTNQTSMYLCASSLPAGGSASGISGANVLTFGAGSRLTVL.

This sequence joins TRBV6-6 and TRBJ2-7; tentatively, D is TRBD1 (6 bases). CDR1 is MNHNY, CDR2 SVGAGI, per germline (reference sequence). V dropped 0 bases and J dropped 3 bases, with 9 bases sitting between them. This CDR3 has 14 residues. The CDR3 loop is CASSYSTGDYEQYF. CDR3 nucleotide sequence: TGTGCCAGCAGTTACTCGACAGGAGACTACGAGCAGTACTTC.

This rearrangement joins TRBV5-4 to TRBJ2-2; no clear D gene. With 4 bases removed from V and 0 bases from J, the gap between germline ends came to 7 bases. Germline V gene sequence: CDR1 SGHNT, CDR2 YYREEE (reference sequence). The CDR3 has 14 residues. This chain's CDR3 is CASSGLTNTGELFF. The CDR3, as DNA: TGTGCCAGCAGCGGGCTTACGAACACCGGGGAGCTGTTTTTT.

The rearrangement joins TRBV5-4 to TRBJ2-5; 9 bases match TRBD2. Trimming at V came to 2 bases and at J to 3 bases, leaving 8 bases not matched to a gene. CDR1 is SGHNT, CDR2 YYREEE, per germline (reference sequence). CDR3 size: 16 residues. This chain's CDR3 is CASSFKTSGSKETQYF. The CDR3 bases are TGTGCCAGCAGCTTCAAGACTAGCGGTTCAAAAGAGACCCAGTACTTC.

This rearrangement joins TRBV20-1 to TRBJ2-7, with D possibly matching TRBD2 (6 bases). With 7 bases removed from V and 11 bases from J, the gap between germline ends came to 18 bases. The CDR3 has 11 residues. Germline values: CDR1 DFQATT, CDR2 SNEGSKA (reference sequence). CDR3 sequence reads: CSVFRGTTEYF. DNA for the CDR3: TGCAGTGTCTTCCGGGGGACCACTGAGTACTTC.

V and J are TRBV27 and TRBJ2-1; TRBD1 matches 11 bases. CDR1 and CDR2 (germline): MNHEY, SMNVEV (reference sequence). The CDR3 consists of 16 residues. J lost 9 bases, V lost 3 bases, and 10 bases had no gene match. CDR3 region: CASSFGDRGVSGEQFF. The CDR3 DNA sequence: TGTGCCAGCAGTTTTGGGGACAGGGGGGTATCTGGTGAGCAGTTCTTC.

This chain joins TRBV19 and TRBJ1-6; TRBD1 agrees at 7 bases. Germline trimming cut 4 bases from V and 10 bases from J; bases unmatched to any gene: 10. This CDR3 comprises 15 residues. Germline V gene data show CDR1 as LNHDA and CDR2 as SQIVND (reference sequence). CDR3 amino acids: CASSTQTGLGSPLHF. DNA for the CDR3: TGTGCCAGTAGTACCCAGACAGGGCTCGGCTCACCCCTCCACTTT. The whole variable domain, filled in from reference TRBV19 and TRBJ1-6, reads DGGITQSPKYLFRKEGQNVTLSCEQNLNHDAMYWYRQDPGQGLRLIYYSQIVNDFQKGDIAEGYSVSREKKESFPLTVTSAQKNPTAFYLCASSTQTGLGSPLHFGNGTRLTVT.

The chain joins TRBV5-1 to TRBJ2-7; TRBD2 matches 8 bases. Germline CDR1 and CDR2: SGHRS and YFSETQ. This CDR3 is 13 amino acids long. Germline trimming cut 0 bases from V and 6 bases from J; bases unmatched to any gene: 2. The CDR3 sequence is CASSLGTSREQYF. The CDR3 DNA reads as TGCGCCAGCAGCTTGGGGACTAGCCGCGAGCAGTACTTC.

The chain has TRBV13 and TRBJ2-5; a possible D gene is TRBD1 (6 bases). The CDR3 extends over 13 amino acids. V was clipped by 5 bases and J by 4 bases, with 11 bases between them. Germline CDR1 PRHDT, CDR2 FYEKMQ (reference sequence). The CDR3 spells CASSTAGVETQYF. CDR3 nucleotide sequence: TGTGCCAGCAGCACCGCAGGGGTAGAGACCCAGTACTTC.

V is TRBV7-2 and J is TRBJ2-1, with TRBD1 matching 8 bases. Germline lookup yields CDR1 SGHTA and CDR2 FQGNSA. J gave up 3 bases and V 5 bases, and 6 bases lay outside the gene matches. This CDR3 has 15 residues. The CDR3 sequence is CASSVRQGIYNEQFF. The CDR3 bases are TGTGCCAGCAGCGTCCGACAGGGGATCTACAATGAGCAGTTCTTC. Variable domain in full (rest from reference TRBV7-2 and TRBJ2-1): GAGVSQSPSNKVTEKGKDVELRCDPISGHTALYWYRQSLGQGLEFLIYFQGNSAPDKSGLPSDRFSAERTGGSVSTLTIQRTQQEDSAVYLCASSVRQGIYNEQFFGPGTRLTVL.

The genes are TRBV3-1 (or the pseudogene TRBV3-2) and TRBJ1-2; D perhaps matches TRBD1 (6 bases). Trimming shortened V by 5 bases and J by 8 bases, and 12 bases separated the two germline ends. CDR1 is LGHDT and CDR2 is YNNKEL in the germline V gene (reference sequence). The CDR3 sequence is 12 residues long. CDR3 residues: CASSARGGGYTF. The CDR3 bases are TGTGCCAGCAGCGCCAGGGGCGGAGGCTACACCTTC.

This clone has just a few counts. This chain links TRBV5-6 with TRBJ2-7; 10 bases agree with TRBD2. From germline, CDR1 is SGHDT and CDR2 YYEEEE. After removal of 4 bases from V and 4 bases from J, the junction contained 5 bases not matched to a gene. The CDR3 sequence is 14 residues long. In DNA, the CDR3 is TGTGCCAGCAGCGCGACTAGCGGGTCGTACGAGCAGTACTTC. Translation: CASSATSGSYEQYF.

This sequence joins TRBV21-1 and TRBJ2-7; the listed D gene, TRBD1, was not tested against the DNA. TRBV21-1 is labeled a pseudogene. The length of the CDR3 is 8 residues. The CDR3 loop reads CVQWEQYF. The DNA for the CDR3 is TGTGTACAGTGGGAGCAGTACTTC.

The chain employs TRBV6-5 and TRBJ1-6; a possible D gene is TRBD1 (5 bases). V lost 7 bases, J lost 7 bases, and 17 bases lay in between. The CDR3 runs 15 residues. CDR1 MNHEY and CDR2 SVGAGI come from the germline V gene. CDR3 amino acids: CASTGGLWRNSPLHF. The CDR3, as DNA: TGTGCCAGCACTGGGGGACTTTGGAGGAATTCACCCCTCCACTTT.

This rearrangement joins TRBV18 to TRBJ1-5; a weak D match, TRBD1 (6 bases). The V gene lost 3 bases and the J gene lost 4 bases, with 16 bases spanning the gap. Germline V gene lookup returns CDR1 KGHSH and CDR2 LQKENI. The CDR3 sequence is 16 residues long. CDR3 in amino acids: CASSPRDTPNNQPQHF. As DNA, the CDR3 is TGTGCCAGCTCACCGAGGGACACACCTAATAATCAGCCCCAGCATTTT.

The V gene is TRBV5-4, the J gene TRBJ2-1, with TRBD2 matching 11 bases. The CDR3 length is 17 residues. The germline V gene has CDR1 SGHNT and CDR2 YYREEE (reference sequence). The V and J ends lost 4 bases and 6 bases, in that order; junction bases with no gene match: 12. The CDR3 nucleotides read TGTGCCAGCAGCAGCGTATCTAGCGGGGGGCCACTCAATGAGCAGTTCTTC. It specifies CASSSVSSGGPLNEQFF.